This T cell receptor (beta chain) was captured in a study of T cells in Graves' hyperthyroidism and ophthalmopathy (dated by TCRdb to about 2019). Regarding the study in general: Peripheral blood was sampled at the time of initial diagnosis, prior to any treatment. To identify distinguishing TCR V-J signatures, a discovery cohort of about 95 patients was used, comprising roughly 45 with Graves' ophthalmopathy and approximately 58 with stable Graves' hyperthyroidism. An independent validation cohort of around 20 hyperthyroidism patients and about 16 patients who later progressed to ophthalmopathy tested prospective prediction of ophthalmopathy. The 85 to 100 discovery patients were randomly split 7:3 into training and test sets. In several Graves' hyperthyroidism patients, the study also compared T-cell repertoires from thyroid tissue with T-cell repertoires from blood. Once sampling was done, hyperthyroidism patients were given methimazole at a starting dose of 30 mg daily, whereas ophthalmopathy patients were given high-dose intravenous methylprednisolone. According to the paper, TCR Vbeta CDR3 sequencing was carried out on over 130 peripheral blood samples, which came from around 43 ophthalmopathy, 75 to 80 hyperthyroidism and approximately 17 progressor patients.

The TCR beta CDR3 regions were amplified from the RNA transcripts. A first-round RT-PCR of the TCR CDR3 used the HTBI primer set with the Qiagen OneStep RT-PCR kit. Libraries were constructed in a second round of multiplex PCR, after which size selection and purification were carried out. The libraries were sequenced on an Illumina HiSeq2000 using paired-end 100 bp reads. On the authors' methods: SOAPnuke was used to process the raw data, with reads discarded if the reads contained adapters or uncalled bases, had a mean Phred below 15, or lacked an exact constant-primer or identifier match. COPE v1.2.5 was used to merge the high-quality paired reads, and each unique nucleotide sequence was defined as a clonotype. MiTCR v1.1 was used to align clonotypes to the IMGT TRBV, TRBD and TRBJ reference segments. Analysis was restricted to V-J combinations with a frequency above 0.0001, which covered roughly 99% of repertoires. The TCS score was defined as F50 (clonal expansion) divided by E x V (chaos), with BLOSUM62-based TCRdist calculated between CDR3 peptides within each V-J. Welch's t-statistics and random forest reduced roughly 540 V-J features to 13, which were used in a naive Bayes classifier (R e1071). TCRdb took the public reads, trimmed them with fastp at Q25, ran MiXCR for clone calling and kept in-frame beta chains. Every distinct CDR3 protein forms one entry, paired with its most common genes and DNA. TCRdb, not the authors, supplied the V and J calls. This sample comprises hundreds of thousands of distinct CDR3 sequences, 12% to 15% of them detected only once. Roughly 10% of the sample lies in the top ten.

Graves' hyperthyroidism was defined as stable when no progression to ophthalmopathy occurred over 18 months of follow-up. Hyperthyroidism patients were aged 18 to 65 years and newly diagnosed, with disease duration of less than 2 months. Any patient with an uncontrolled infection, another autoimmune disease, pregnancy or lactation was excluded. Diagnoses relied on clinical symptoms, serum thyroxine and TRAb, thyroid ultrasound and orbital computed tomography. PBMCs were isolated from 7.5 to 10 ml of fresh peripheral blood by Ficoll-Paque density gradient centrifugation. Total RNA was extracted using Trizol reagent, and RNA quality was assessed on an Agilent 2100 Bioanalyzer. Summary of the overall study and its limitations: A model built on a 13 V-J signature distinguished ophthalmopathy from stable hyperthyroidism, reaching about 88% sensitivity and under 84% specificity in cross-validation and 80%/75% in testing. No statistical method was used to fix the sample size in advance, and group allocation was not hidden from the investigators. Most expanded thyroid clonotypes (frequency above 0.001) were also detected in blood, suggesting blood repertoires may reflect thyroid immune responses. In validation, progression to ophthalmopathy was predicted by the model with around 71% sensitivity and around 76% specificity, a median of roughly 6.4 months before onset.

The germline V gene gives CDR1 as SGHVS and CDR2 as FNYEAQ. From the cysteine through the phenylalanine, the CDR3 covers 13 amino acids. The CDR3 DNA has 39 bases and is translated from base 1. V lost 2 bases and J lost 7 bases; the stretch between them is 9 bases long. Note on this clonotype: This receptor's antigen is unknown. No qualities accompany the bases; no much larger clone lies one base away.

The source material was blood. The rearranged chain carries TRBV7-6 and TRBJ1-3; perhaps TRBD1 is the D gene, with 5 bases matching. The TCR was taken from a woman between 18 and 29 years old with Graves' hyperthyroidism. The CDR3: CASSLTKGNTIYF. The DNA is TGTGCCAGCAGCTTAACTAAGGGGAACACCATATATTTT.